This TCR beta chain was captured in a study of blood T cell repertoires in COVID-19. This CDR3 is built from 16 residues. Germline V CDR1 and CDR2: SEHNR, FQNEAQ (reference sequence). Unmatched junction bases numbered 2, after V lost 1 base and J lost 1 base. This clone was detected only a few times. Additional DNA sequences in this sample encode the identical CDR3. Clones were sequenced by immunoSEQ multiplex PCR, and TCRdb holds only the in-frame ones, with some missing. This sample carries 110,000 to 150,000 clones, under 90% of them seen once, and the ten largest clones take approximately 3.4%. The receptor was isolated from a man aged 65-85 years who had recovered from COVID-19. The chain carries TRBV7-9 and TRBJ2-3, with 10 bases aligning to TRBD2. The sequenced sample consisted of peripheral blood. CDR3 in amino acids: CASSLGLAGGTDTQYF. The CDR3 DNA follows: TGTGCCAGCAGCTTAGGCCTAGCGGGAGGCACAGATACGCAGTATTTT.